These 12 T cell receptor beta chains originate from one sample sequenced in a study of blood T cell repertoires in COVID-19 (dated by TCRdb to between 2020 and 2021). Receptor libraries were prepared by the immunoSEQ multiplex PCR assay. In its TCRdb copy, this immuneACCESS table keeps in-frame sequences only and misses some clones. Where compared with another copy, unresolved V genes explain less than half of these, and the others have no known cause. This sample gives around 130,000 clones in total; approximately 86% of them show up just once. The leading ten clones occupy approximately 2.3% of the sample. The sequenced material came from PBMCs or T cells enriched from blood (not recorded which). The receptors here all came from a woman between 45 and 65 years old who had recovered from COVID-19.

In DNA form, the CDR3 reads TGCGCCAGCAGCCAAGGCAAAACAGGGAGCTACGAGCAGTACTTC. Its translation is CASSQGKTGSYEQYF. The rearrangement links TRBV4-3 to TRBJ2-7, with a possible D match to TRBD1 (6 bases). V lost 1 base and J lost 3, with 13 bases in between. The CDR3 is 15 amino acids. Germline V gives CDR1 LGHNA, CDR2 YSLEER.

The V gene is TRBV2, the J gene TRBJ2-7; the match to TRBD2 covers 14 bases. J was trimmed by 6 bases and V by 7 bases; bases with no gene match: 5. The CDR3 contains 14 residues. CDR1 is SNHLY, CDR2 FYNNEI, per germline. CDR3 loop: CASKRLAGGREQYF. The CDR3 DNA sequence: TGTGCCAGCAAGAGACTAGCGGGGGGGCGCGAGCAGTACTTC.

This chain links TRBV19 with TRBJ1-1; D perhaps matches TRBD1 (6 bases). Germline V gene data show CDR1 as LNHDA and CDR2 as SQIVND (reference sequence). This CDR3 spans 15 amino acids. Trimming removed 4 bases from V and 1 base from J, with 13 bases in between. CDR3 loop: CASSTAPDRNTEAFF. For the CDR3, the DNA is TGTGCCAGTAGTACTGCCCCGGACAGGAACACTGAAGCTTTCTTT.

V is TRBV27 and J is TRBJ2-7; tentative D call: TRBD1 (6 bases). Germline-derived CDR1 and CDR2 are MNHEY and SMNVEV (reference sequence). Trimming removed 2 bases from V and 7 bases from J, with 18 bases in between. The CDR3 has 15 residues. DNA for the CDR3: TGTGCCAGCAGTTTAAGTCTGGGGGCAAAGGAGGAGCAGTACTTC. This gives the protein CASSLSLGAKEEQYF.

The chain has TRBV19 and TRBJ1-2; D remains unclear. CDR1 and CDR2 (germline): LNHDA, SQIVND (reference sequence). V was cut by 4 bases and J by 8 bases, with 11 bases left in between. The CDR3 consists of 12 residues. CDR3 DNA sequence: TGTGCCAGTAGTACGACACTTGGCGGCTACACCTTC. It is translated as CASSTTLGGYTF. Full variable domain (outside the CDR3, taken from reference TRBV19 and TRBJ1-2): DGGITQSPKYLFRKEGQNVTLSCEQNLNHDAMYWYRQDPGQGLRLIYYSQIVNDFQKGDIAEGYSVSREKKESFPLTVTSAQKNPTAFYLCASSTTLGGYTFGSGTRLTVV.

This sequence joins TRBV4-1 and TRBJ2-5, with 7 bases fitting TRBD2. In germline, CDR1 is MGHRA, CDR2 YSYEKL. This CDR3 is built from 13 residues. The V and J ends lost 6 bases and 3 bases, in that order; junction bases with no gene match: 4. The DNA for the CDR3 is TGCGCCAGCAGTTGGACTAGAGAAGAGACCCAGTACTTC. It is translated as CASSWTREETQYF.

The V gene is TRBV21-1, the J gene TRBJ1-6; the table's D gene call, TRBD1, was not cross checked with the DNA. TRBV21-1 is a pseudogene segment. The CDR3 contains 14 residues. The CDR3 region is CASKKQGVDSPLHF. In DNA, the CDR3 is TGTGCCAGCAAAAAACAGGGGGTTGATTCACCCCTCCACTTT.

J is TRBJ1-2 and V is TRBV3-1 (or the pseudogene TRBV3-2), with D hard to call. V was cut by 0 bases and J by 7 bases, with 15 bases left in between. CDR1 is LGHDT and CDR2 is YNNKEL in the germline V gene (reference sequence). The CDR3 sequence is 15 residues long. CDR3 in amino acids: CASSQDGRVAVGYTF. CDR3 DNA: TGTGCCAGCAGCCAAGATGGTCGGGTGGCGGTTGGCTACACCTTC.

The chain uses TRBV6-1 and TRBJ1-6; TRBD1 is a possible D gene (5 bases). The CDR3 length is 15 residues. CDR1 is MNHNS and CDR2 is SASEGT in the germline V gene. Trimming removed 2 bases at V and 8 bases at J, with 13 bases between. The CDR3 is CASSELTGIDSPLHF. The CDR3 nucleotides read TGTGCCAGCAGTGAACTTACAGGTATAGATTCACCCCTCCACTTT.

The gene calls are TRBV6-1 and TRBJ2-5; TRBD2 agrees at 8 bases. Losses at the gene ends were 4 bases for V and 5 bases for J; bases not matched to a gene: 12. The CDR3 runs to 16 residues. Germline values: CDR1 MNHNS, CDR2 SASEGT. As DNA, the CDR3 is TGTGCCAGCAGTGTGGGGAACGGGGGGGCTAGGGAGACCCAGTACTTC. Translation: CASSVGNGGARETQYF.

This chain connects TRBV2 to TRBJ2-1; 11 bases match TRBD2. The CDR3 sequence is 14 residues long. The V and J ends lost 10 bases and 2 bases, in that order; junction bases with no gene match: 4. Germline V gene sequence: CDR1 SNHLY, CDR2 FYNNEI. The CDR3 DNA is TGTGCCATCTTAGCGGGGGGGCCCTACAATGAGCAGTTCTTC. Translating gives CAILAGGPYNEQFF.

A single count supports this clone. This chain's CDR3 is CASSVANTEAFF. In nucleotides, the CDR3 is TGTGCCAGCAGTGTGGCGAACACTGAAGCTTTCTTT. J is TRBJ1-1 and V is TRBV2; D is undetermined. The CDR3 totals 12 residues. The germline CDR1 and CDR2 sequences are SNHLY and FYNNEI. V lost 4 bases to trimming and J lost 1 base, with 4 bases between them.